Each of the 27 T cell receptor beta chains below was sequenced from the same sample in a study of CD8+CD57+ T cells in acquired aplastic anemia. The template used for profiling TCR beta VDJ and CDR3 was genomic DNA. Each CDR3 protein is one row after TCRdb ran MiXCR on the reads. The data hold under 350,000 distinct CDR3 sequences, with 45% to 65% observed a single time. Those patients picked for sequencing had displayed CD8+CD57+ cell expansion on flow cytometry. The sample was sorted CD4+, CD8+, or CD8+CD57+ T cells (not recorded which) from PBMCs. The receptors were sampled from a human donor with aplastic anemia.

The chain joins TRBV15 to TRBJ2-7; D uncertain. Germline lookup yields CDR1 LNHNV and CDR2 YYDKDF (reference sequence). This CDR3 spans 15 amino acids. V was clipped by 0 bases and J by 3 bases, with 12 bases between them. The CDR3 sequence is CATSRDQTVFYEQYF. CDR3 nucleotides: TGTGCCACCAGCAGAGATCAAACAGTCTTCTACGAGCAGTACTTC.

The V call is TRBV7-9, the J call TRBJ2-3; D possibly corresponds to TRBD1 (6 bases). Trimming removed 4 bases from V and 2 bases from J, with 13 bases in between. The germline V gene has CDR1 SEHNR and CDR2 FQNEAQ (reference sequence). This CDR3 spans 15 amino acids. In DNA form, the CDR3 reads TGTGCCAGCAGCTCCCAACAGGGACCCACAGATACGCAGTATTTT. This gives the protein CASSSQQGPTDTQYF.

This rearrangement joins TRBV7-9 to TRBJ2-7; 7 nucleotides agree with TRBD1. CDR1 is SEHNR, CDR2 FQNEAQ, per germline (reference sequence). J gave up 5 bases and V 3 bases, and 4 bases lay outside the gene matches. The CDR3 sequence is 13 residues long. Written as DNA, the CDR3 is TGTGCCAGCAGCTTCACAGGGGAACACGAGCAGTACTTC. As protein: CASSFTGEHEQYF.

Turning to this clonotype: With a much larger clone just one base away, this may be a read error. J is TRBJ1-4 and V is TRBV14; the D is unclear. Per the germline V gene, CDR1 is SGHDN and CDR2 is FVKESK. The CDR3 runs 13 residues. V lost 3 bases and J lost 7, with 9 bases in between. CDR3 loop: CASSQGLSEKLFF. Here the CDR3 DNA reads TGTGCCAGCAGCCAGGGTTTGAGTGAAAAACTGTTTTTT.

The sample holds many counts of this clonotype. J is TRBJ1-2 and V is TRBV5-8; D is unclear. Germline loops: CDR1 SGHTS, CDR2 YDEGEE. The CDR3 length is 14 residues. Trimming removed 4 bases from V and 2 bases from J, with 12 bases in between. The CDR3 DNA reads TGTGCCAGCAGCCCGACCGGGCTAAACTATGGCTACACCTTC. This codes for CASSPTGLNYGYTF. Complete variable domain (other parts from reference TRBV5-8 and TRBJ1-2): EAGVTQSPTHLIKTRGQQATLRCSPISGHTSVYWYQQALGLGLQFLLWYDEGEERNRGNFPPRFSGRQFPNYSSELNVNALELEDSALYLCASSPTGLNYGYTFGSGTRLTVV.

The chain carries TRBV7-2 and TRBJ2-6, with D possibly matching TRBD1 (6 bases). The germline V gene has CDR1 SGHTA and CDR2 FQGNSA. The V end was cut by 2 bases, the J end by 11 bases, with 10 bases between. This CDR3 region has 13 residues. The CDR3 here is CASSLNRDDVLTF. CDR3 DNA sequence: TGTGCCAGCAGCTTAAACAGGGATGACGTCCTGACTTTC.

This clonotype has a count of ten or more. The CDR3 sequence is CAISDRGASSGNTIYF. CDR3 nucleotides: TGTGCCATCAGTGACCGAGGGGCCAGCTCTGGAAACACCATATATTTT. The chain links TRBV10-3 to TRBJ1-3; possibly TRBD1 for D (5 bases). V dropped 3 bases and J dropped 0 bases, with 12 bases sitting between them. CDR1 is ENHRY, CDR2 SYGVKD, per germline. CDR3 length: 16 amino acids.

This clonotype was detected many times. The chain recombines TRBV6-1 with TRBJ1-2; the match to TRBD1 covers 10 bases. This CDR3 has 15 amino acids. CDR1 and CDR2 from the germline V gene are MNHNS and SASEGT. Germline trimming cut 7 bases from V and 4 bases from J; bases unmatched to any gene: 9. The CDR3 is CASTEGQGPVYGYTF. The CDR3 DNA reads TGTGCCAGCACCGAGGGACAGGGGCCTGTCTATGGCTACACCTTC.

The chain joins TRBV2 to TRBJ2-1; 14 bases line up with TRBD2. The CDR3 has 16 amino acids. Looked up from germline, CDR1 is SNHLY and CDR2 is FYNNEI. Germline trimming cut 5 bases from V and 4 bases from J; bases unmatched to any gene: 4. The DNA of the CDR3 is TGTGCCAGCAGTCGGACTAGCGGGGGGTTTTACAATGAGCAGTTCTTC. It translates to CASSRTSGGFYNEQFF.

The rearrangement joins TRBV29-1 to TRBJ1-1; D gene unclear. This CDR3 has 14 residues. Deletions cut 0 bases from V and 2 bases from J, with 10 bases between. The V gene's germline CDR1 is SQVTM and CDR2 ANQGSEA. CDR3 DNA: TGCAGCGTTGAAGATCAGAGACATAACACTGAAGCTTTCTTT. Translated, it gives CSVEDQRHNTEAFF.

The chain couples TRBV24-1 to TRBJ2-1, with 13 bases matching TRBD2. Looked up from germline, CDR1 is KGHDR and CDR2 is SFDVKD. Trimming cost V 3 bases and J 5 bases; bases outside gene matches: 6. The CDR3 loop spans 17 amino acids. CDR3 DNA sequence: TGTGCCACCAGTGATACCGGACTAGCGGGAGTCGACAATGAGCAGTTCTTC. Translation: CATSDTGLAGVDNEQFF.

At least ten counts were recorded for this clonotype. The genes are TRBV7-3 and TRBJ2-2; no firm D call. The V and J ends lost 1 base and 6 bases respectively, with 15 bases between them. The CDR3 consists of 16 residues. Germline CDR1 SGHTA, CDR2 FQGTGA. CDR3 protein: CASSLNAPSVAGELFF. Written as DNA, the CDR3 is TGTGCCAGCAGCTTAAACGCACCGTCCGTGGCCGGGGAGCTGTTTTTT. Full variable domain (outside the CDR3, taken from reference TRBV7-3 and TRBJ2-2): GAGVSQTPSNKVTEKGKYVELRCDPISGHTALYWYRQSLGQGPEFLIYFQGTGAADDSGLPNDRFFAVRPEGSVSTLKIQRTERGDSAVYLCASSLNAPSVAGELFFGEGSRLTVL.

V usage is TRBV7-4 and J usage is TRBJ1-3; TRBD1 might be the D (5 bases). This CDR3 comprises 14 residues. V was cut by 5 bases and J by 4 bases, with 12 bases left in between. In germline, CDR1 is SGHVT, CDR2 SQSDAQ. CDR3 nucleotide sequence: TGTGCCAGCAGCAGAGGGCGGGACGGAAACACCATATATTTT. It codes for CASSRGRDGNTIYF.

The V and J genes are TRBV12-3 or TRBV12-4 and TRBJ2-5, with D possibly matching TRBD1 (5 bases). V lost 6 bases and J 3 bases, leaving 11 bases between the germline ends. This CDR3 is built from 13 residues. Here the CDR3 DNA reads TGTGCCAGCAGCTCAGGGATAGAAGAGACCCAGTACTTC. It yields the protein CASSSGIEETQYF.

The V and J genes are TRBV6-6 and TRBJ2-7; the D gene is possibly TRBD2 (5 bases). V lost 4 bases, J lost 2 bases, and 12 bases lay in between. Per germline, CDR1 MNHNY and CDR2 SVGAGI (reference sequence). The CDR3 runs 14 residues. DNA of the CDR3: TGTGCCAGCAGTTGGGGAGTCGGAGCCTACGAGCAGTACTTC. Its translation is CASSWGVGAYEQYF.

The V and J genes are TRBV9 and TRBJ1-5; D is uncertain. Germline V lookup: CDR1 SGDLS, CDR2 YYNGEE. This CDR3 spans 13 amino acids. V lost 3 bases and J 5 bases, leaving 9 bases between the germline ends. The CDR3 is CASSAHTDQPQHF. The DNA of the CDR3 is TGTGCCAGCAGCGCGCACACCGATCAGCCCCAGCATTTT.

This chain joins TRBV28 and TRBJ1-2, with no clear D. Germline assignment: CDR1 MDHEN and CDR2 SYDVKM. This CDR3 comprises 14 residues. The V end was cut by 5 bases, the J end by 4 bases, with 14 bases between. The CDR3 region has the DNA TGTGCCAGCAGTCCGCAGAGTCACATCTATGGCTACACCTTC. Its translation is CASSPQSHIYGYTF.

This clonotype was detected ten times or more. This chain connects TRBV9 to TRBJ2-3; no reliable D call. Germline assignment: CDR1 SGDLS and CDR2 YYNGEE. Between the trimmed V and J ends, which lost 0 bases and 0 bases, there was a span of 8 bases. This CDR3 is 15 amino acids long. The CDR3 DNA reads TGTGCCAGCAGCGTAGGGCTCAGCAGCACAGATACGCAGTATTTT. Residues: CASSVGLSSTDTQYF.

J is TRBJ1-5 and V is TRBV7-9; 7 nucleotides line up with TRBD1. The CDR3 contains 16 residues. J gave up 10 bases and V 0 bases, and 12 bases lay outside the gene matches. The germline CDR1 and CDR2 sequences are SEHNR and FQNEAQ (reference sequence). In DNA form, the CDR3 reads TGTGCCAGCAGCTTAGCCGGGACAGATGGCGTGATTCCCCAGCATTTT. Residues: CASSLAGTDGVIPQHF.

The rearrangement uses TRBV15 and TRBJ2-5; 10 nucleotides align to TRBD2. V was clipped by 8 bases and J by 2 bases; unmatched bases: 17. In germline, CDR1 is LNHNV, CDR2 YYDKDF (reference sequence). The CDR3 runs 18 residues. CDR3 region: CATRGDQASGSLQETQYF. CDR3 in DNA: TGTGCCACCCGGGGGGATCAGGCTAGCGGGAGTTTGCAAGAGACCCAGTACTTC.

The chain couples TRBV7-6 to TRBJ1-1; D gene unclear. The length of the CDR3 is 17 residues. Trimming shortened V by 0 bases and J by 1 base, and 15 bases separated the two germline ends. CDR1 SGHVS and CDR2 FNYEAQ come from the germline V gene. The CDR3 DNA reads as TGTGCCAGCAGCTTAGCCGCGGGGAGGGAAACGAACACTGAAGCTTTCTTT. It yields the protein CASSLAAGRETNTEAFF. The whole variable domain, remainder taken from reference TRBV7-6 and TRBJ1-1, is GAGVSQSPRYKVTKRGQDVALRCDPISGHVSLYWYRQALGQGPEFLTYFNYEAQQDKSGLPNDRFSAERPEGSISTLTIQRTEQRDSAMYRCASSLAAGRETNTEAFFGQGTRLTVV.

This clonotype was seen a few times. A much larger clone sits a single nucleotide away, making a read error possible. The CDR3 DNA is TGTGCCAGTAGCCAAAGGGGGAGACCCTATGGCTACACCTTC. Translating it yields CASSQRGRPYGYTF. The chain combines TRBV19 with TRBJ1-2, with D tentatively TRBD1 (6 bases). The CDR3 covers 14 residues. Deletions cut 6 bases from V and 4 bases from J, with 15 bases between. Germline V gene sequence: CDR1 LNHDA, CDR2 SQIVND (reference sequence).

For this clonotype: With a much larger clone just one base away, this may be a read error. The CDR3 carries no conserved terminal phenylalanine or tryptophan, so it likely arises from a read error. The rearrangement joins TRBV6-5 to TRBJ1-4; a weak D match, TRBD1 (6 bases). Trimming removed 5 bases at V and 8 bases at J, with 15 bases between. This CDR3 comprises 14 residues. Germline V gene sequence: CDR1 MNHEY, CDR2 SVGAGI. CDR3 loop: CASSPGGWGEKLFL. The CDR3 DNA reads as TGTGCCAGCAGTCCGGGGGGCTGGGGAGAAAAACTGTTTCTT.

This clonotype was seen a handful of times. The gene calls are TRBV5-6 and TRBJ2-3, with D possibly being TRBD1 (6 bases). Trimming removed 4 bases from V and 5 bases from J, with 17 bases in between. The CDR3 sequence is 15 residues long. Looked up from germline, CDR1 is SGHDT and CDR2 is YYEEEE. The CDR3 protein is CASSPAQGVLDTQYF. The CDR3 nucleotides are TGTGCCAGCAGCCCGGCACAGGGAGTGCTAGATACGCAGTATTTT.

This clonotype occurred many times. This chain uses TRBV27 with TRBJ1-2; 8 nucleotides match TRBD1. The trim removed 5 bases at V and 8 bases at J, leaving 7 bases unmatched. This CDR3 has 13 residues. Germline assignment: CDR1 MNHEY and CDR2 SMNVEV (reference sequence). CDR3 DNA: TGTGCCAGCAGTACCGGACAGGGTCGAGGCTACACCTTC. Amino acids: CASSTGQGRGYTF.

V and J are TRBV2 and TRBJ2-3; D remains ambiguous. The germline V gene has CDR1 SNHLY and CDR2 FYNNEI. The CDR3 covers 14 residues. With 7 bases removed from V and 4 bases from J, the gap between germline ends came to 15 bases. CDR3 loop: CASKVGKEPDTQYF. The CDR3 nucleotides are TGTGCCAGCAAAGTGGGAAAGGAACCAGATACGCAGTATTTT. Complete variable domain (other parts from reference TRBV2 and TRBJ2-3): EPEVTQTPSHQVTQMGQEVILRCVPISNHLYFYWYRQILGQKVEFLVSFYNNEISEKSEIFDDQFSVERPDGSNFTLKIRSTKLEDSAMYFCASKVGKEPDTQYFGPGTRLTVL.

DNA for the CDR3: TGTGCCAGTCACAGGGATAGCAATCAGCCCCAGCATTTT. The encoded protein is CASHRDSNQPQHF. This sequence joins TRBV19 and TRBJ1-5, with a weak D call TRBD1 (6 bases). There are 13 residues in the CDR3. Germline CDR1 LNHDA, CDR2 SQIVND (reference sequence). Trimming removed 8 bases from V and 0 bases from J, with 8 bases in between.